A selection of T cell receptor beta chains follows, all from one sample in a study of T-cell memory formation after mild COVID-19. TCRdb reprocessed the 5' RACE reads with MiXCR, giving one entry per CDR3 protein. This table has about 100,000 distinct CDR3 sequences, around 10% appearing once. The material sequenced was PBMCs or a T cell subset sorted from them (not recorded which). The receptors stem from a man aged 18 to 35 who had mild COVID-19 (a few samples of this study predate the infection). Cell type and time point are not known. Both conserved end residues are part of each CDR3. A D gene is named only where the DNA matches it firmly. Clone size appears in some rows only: once, few, many, or a class for an expanded clone.

TRBD1,TRBV27,.,TRBJ2-1,CASSLRTGSYNEQFF,TGTGCCAGCAGTTTGAGGACAGGGTCGTACAATGAGCAGTTCTTC
.,TRBV6-5,many,TRBJ1-2,CASSLDSNYGYTF,TGTGCCAGCAGTCTAGACAGCAACTATGGCTACACCTTC
.,TRBV29-1,.,TRBJ1-2,CSVEGIGPSYGYTF,TGCAGCGTTGAGGGTATCGGGCCATCCTATGGCTACACCTTC
TRBD2,TRBV6-2/TRBV6-3,.,TRBJ2-2,CASSYSTVTSGLNTGELFF,TGTGCCAGCAGTTACTCGACGGTCACTAGCGGTCTTAACACCGGGGAGCTGTTTTTT
TRBD2,TRBV10-3,few,TRBJ2-3,CAISDFERGGLKDTQYF,TGTGCCATCAGTGATTTCGAGCGGGGGGGCCTCAAAGATACGCAGTATTTT
.,TRBV7-9,few,TRBJ2-7,CASSPPGPAAYEQYF,TGTGCCAGCAGCCCGCCGGGGCCTGCGGCCTACGAGCAGTACTTC
.,TRBV4-2,few,TRBJ2-7,CASSHDGYEQYF,TGTGCCAGCAGCCACGACGGCTACGAGCAGTACTTC
.,TRBV2,.,TRBJ2-2,CASSHGVGLRPEVFF,TGTGCCAGCAGCCACGGGGTGGGTCTACGCCCGGAGGTGTTTTTT
TRBD2,TRBV11-2,many,TRBJ2-1,CASSLSGFSSYNEQFF,TGTGCCAGCAGCCTTAGCGGGTTCAGCTCCTACAATGAGCAGTTCTTC
.,TRBV24-1,.,TRBJ2-3,CATSTLGTDTQYF,TGTGCCACCAGTACCCTAGGCACAGATACGCAGTATTTT
.,TRBV27,.,TRBJ2-3,CASSLSPVGWGKYF,TGTGCCAGCAGTTTATCGCCCGTTGGATGGGGGAAGTATTTT
.,TRBV7-2,many,TRBJ1-3,CASSLVPGPGNTIYF,TGTGCCAGCAGCTTAGTCCCGGGGCCTGGAAACACCATATATTTT
TRBD1,TRBV7-9,.,TRBJ1-5,CASSLETGQPQHF,TGTGCCAGCAGCTTAGAGACAGGGCAGCCCCAGCATTTT
.,TRBV5-1,.,TRBJ2-1,CASSGRTGPYNEQFF,TGCGCCAGCAGCGGGAGGACAGGACCCTACAATGAGCAGTTCTTC
.,TRBV7-2,few,TRBJ2-3,CASSSSLGDTQYF,TGTGCCAGCAGCTCCAGCCTGGGAGATACGCAGTATTTT
.,TRBV12-3/TRBV12-4,many,TRBJ2-1,CASLETNEQFF,TGTGCCAGCTTGGAGACCAATGAGCAGTTCTTC
.,TRBV11-2,.,TRBJ1-1,CASSLAGELVNTEAFF,TGTGCCAGCAGCTTAGCTGGGGAGTTGGTGAACACTGAAGCTTTCTTT
TRBD2,TRBV6-5,.,TRBJ2-1,CASSYSTPWGLYNEQFF,TGTGCCAGCAGCTACTCCACCCCGTGGGGACTATACAATGAGCAGTTCTTC
TRBD1,TRBV7-8,.,TRBJ2-3,CASRQGFADTQYF,TGTGCCAGCCGACAGGGGTTCGCAGATACGCAGTATTTT
.,TRBV4-1,few,TRBJ1-2,CASSHSRQVMDYGYTF,TGCGCCAGCAGCCATTCTCGGCAGGTGATGGACTATGGCTACACCTTC
TRBD1,TRBV19,few,TRBJ2-4,CASRDRGLAKNIQYF,TGTGCCAGTAGGGACAGGGGTCTAGCCAAAAACATTCAGTACTTC
.,TRBV3-1,few,TRBJ1-2,CASSQEQRYYGYTF,TGTGCCAGCAGCCAAGAGCAAAGATACTATGGCTACACCTTC
.,TRBV6-6,few,TRBJ2-2,CASSDGFGGTGELFF,TGTGCCAGCAGTGACGGTTTTGGTGGCACCGGGGAGCTGTTTTTT
.,TRBV3-1,.,TRBJ1-5,CASSQDPSNQPQHF,TGTGCCAGCAGCCAAGATCCGAGCAATCAGCCCCAGCATTTT
.,TRBV4-1,.,TRBJ2-7,CASSQPGSDEQYF,TGCGCCAGCAGCCAACCAGGGTCCGACGAGCAGTACTTC
.,TRBV28,few,TRBJ2-1,CASSWSPGANNNEQFF,TGTGCCAGCAGTTGGAGCCCGGGGGCAAACAACAATGAGCAGTTCTTC
.,TRBV4-3,.,TRBJ1-2,CASSPKFTLAQGGYTF,TGCGCCAGCAGCCCCAAGTTTACCCTAGCTCAAGGTGGCTACACCTTC
.,TRBV2,once,TRBJ2-1,CASSELPLGPYNEQFF,TGTGCCAGCAGTGAACTCCCGCTGGGGCCCTACAATGAGCAGTTCTTC
.,TRBV4-3,many,TRBJ2-2,CASSHAGNTGELFF,TGCGCCAGCAGCCACGCAGGGAACACCGGGGAGCTGTTTTTT
.,TRBV15,.,TRBJ1-1,CATSVLQENTEAFF,TGTGCCACCAGCGTCTTACAGGAGAACACTGAAGCTTTCTTT
.,TRBV10-3,few,TRBJ2-6,CAISDPGQSASGANVLTF,TGTGCCATCAGTGATCCTGGACAAAGCGCCTCTGGGGCCAACGTCCTGACTTTC
.,TRBV9,.,TRBJ2-5,CASSVIGGQETQYF,TGTGCCAGCAGCGTGATAGGCGGGCAAGAGACCCAGTACTTC
TRBD1,TRBV28,.,TRBJ1-2,CASSGQGAYGYTF,TGTGCCAGCTCCGGACAGGGGGCTTATGGCTACACCTTC
TRBD2,TRBV4-1,few,TRBJ2-1,CASSQSGLAGSEQFF,TGCGCCAGCAGCCAATCGGGACTAGCGGGGTCTGAGCAGTTCTTC
.,TRBV4-1,many,TRBJ2-5,CASSQVEGTETQYF,TGCGCCAGCAGCCAAGTGGAGGGGACGGAGACCCAGTACTTC
TRBD1,TRBV27,few,TRBJ1-5,CASSPMGQVNQPQHF,TGTGCCAGCAGTCCGATGGGACAGGTGAATCAGCCCCAGCATTTT